Listed here are 5 T cell receptor beta chains from one sample, sequenced in a study of metastatic and nonmetastatic thyroid tumors. TCRdb re-called the PCR reads via MiXCR. Counted here are approximately 30,000 clones, around 7% occurring once; the ten biggest clones make up around two fifths. No treatment of any kind had been given to any patient before thyroid surgery. The sequenced sample consisted of blood. Every receptor here comes from a female donor with papillary thyroid cancer or a benign thyroid nodule (not recorded which). Some clones in this sample may be carry-over from other donors' samples.

The table lists this clone with many counts. This chain links TRBV7-8 with TRBJ1-2, with D perhaps TRBD1 (6 bases). V lost 4 bases and J 4 bases, leaving 7 bases between the germline ends. Germline V gene lookup returns CDR1 SGHVS and CDR2 FQNEAQ. This CDR3 is 12 amino acids long. DNA of the CDR3: TGTGCCAGCAGCTCGACAGGCTATGGCTACACCTTC. This encodes CASSSTGYGYTF.

This clone came up many times. The chain is built from TRBV6-1 and TRBJ1-1; no reliable D call. This CDR3 is built from 12 residues. Between the trimmed V and J ends, which lost 5 bases and 5 bases, there was a span of 9 bases. Germline V gene lookup returns CDR1 MNHNS and CDR2 SASEGT. Written as DNA, the CDR3 is TGTGCCAGCAGTACGGGTGTTACTGAAGCTTTCTTT. This codes for CASSTGVTEAFF.

The chain employs TRBV3-1 and TRBJ2-7; D gene uncertain. The CDR3 runs to 14 residues. Germline CDR1 LGHDT, CDR2 YNNKEL (reference sequence). The V end lost 1 base, the J end lost 3 bases, and 10 bases lay between the germline ends. The DNA for the CDR3 is TGTGCCAGCAGCCAAGTTCTGATAATCTACGAGCAGTACTTC. Translating gives CASSQVLIIYEQYF.

The sample holds a few counts of this clone. The V call is TRBV28, the J call TRBJ1-2; TRBD1 might be the D (5 bases). With 0 bases removed from V and 4 bases from J, the gap between germline ends came to 12 bases. This CDR3 contains 15 residues. Per the germline V gene, CDR1 is MDHEN and CDR2 is SYDVKM. CDR3 DNA sequence: TGTGCCAGCAGTTTATGGATTGGGGGGACCTATGGCTACACCTTC. This encodes CASSLWIGGTYGYTF.

There are many counts of this clone. The chain has TRBV6-1 and TRBJ1-4; D may be TRBD1 (5 bases). The CDR3 contains 17 residues. Trimming shortened V by 8 bases and J by 0 bases, and 19 bases separated the two germline ends. The germline V gene has CDR1 MNHNS and CDR2 SASEGT. CDR3 coding DNA: TGTGCCAGCGGCGGGGCGGGCTGGTCGTCAACTAATGAAAAACTGTTTTTT. This translates into CASGGAGWSSTNEKLFF.